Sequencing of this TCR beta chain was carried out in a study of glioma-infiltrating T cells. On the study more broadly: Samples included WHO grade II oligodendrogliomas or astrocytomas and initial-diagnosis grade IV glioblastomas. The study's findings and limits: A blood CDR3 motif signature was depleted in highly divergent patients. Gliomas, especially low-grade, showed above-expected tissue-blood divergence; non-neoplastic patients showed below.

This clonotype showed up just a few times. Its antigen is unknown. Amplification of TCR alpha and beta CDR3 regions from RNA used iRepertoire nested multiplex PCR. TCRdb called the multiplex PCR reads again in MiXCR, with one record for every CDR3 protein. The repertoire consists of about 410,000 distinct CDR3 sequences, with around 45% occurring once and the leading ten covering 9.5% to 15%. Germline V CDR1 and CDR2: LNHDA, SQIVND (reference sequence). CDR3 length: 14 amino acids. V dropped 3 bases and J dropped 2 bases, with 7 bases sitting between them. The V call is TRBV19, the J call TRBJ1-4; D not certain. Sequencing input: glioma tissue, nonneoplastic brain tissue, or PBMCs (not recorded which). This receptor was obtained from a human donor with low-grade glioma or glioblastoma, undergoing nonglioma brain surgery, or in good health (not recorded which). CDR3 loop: CASSIWLTNEKLFF. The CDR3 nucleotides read TGTGCCAGTAGTATCTGGCTTACTAATGAAAAACTGTTTTTT.